The 14 T cell receptor beta chains listed next were all sequenced from one sample in a study of blood T cell repertoires in COVID-19. Some clones are missing from TCRdb's copy, which holds only in-frame ones; the method was immunoSEQ multiplex PCR. The sample includes about 180,000 clones, 81% seen only once; the top ten take around 11%. Sequencing was performed on peripheral blood. The receptors shown here come from a woman of 80 years or more with COVID-19, enrolled during active disease.

The rearrangement joins TRBV2 to TRBJ2-7; TRBD1 matches at 7 bases. The junction had 7 bases not matched to a gene; V was cut back by 8 bases and J by 3 bases. The CDR3 sequence is 13 residues long. Germline CDR1 SNHLY, CDR2 FYNNEI. Written as DNA, the CDR3 is TGTGCCAGCTCGGGGACAGCAGACTACGAGCAGTACTTC. Translation: CASSGTADYEQYF.

In regard to this clone: At one boundary the junction diverges from the germline segment, which might be a read error. J is TRBJ2-1 and V is TRBV7-7, with TRBD2 as a possible D gene (7 bases). Germline V lookup: CDR1 SSHAT, CDR2 FNYEAQ (reference sequence). CDR3 length equals 17 residues. CDR3 residues: CASSPMRGREGNNEQFF. DNA for the CDR3: TGTGCTAGCAGCCCTATGAGGGGGAGGGAAGGAAACAATGAGCAGTTCTTC.

V is TRBV9 and J is TRBJ2-4, with D maybe TRBD2 (6 bases). Trimming took 4 bases from V and 11 from J, leaving 22 bases between them. Germline CDR1 reads SGDLS; CDR2 reads YYNGEE. This CDR3 is built from 15 residues. The CDR3 is CASSPGGGRLTLQYF. As DNA, the CDR3 is TGTGCCAGCAGCCCCGGTGGAGGGAGGCTAACCCTTCAGTACTTC.

The chain recombines TRBV12-2 with TRBJ2-1; the table's TRBD2 call for D was not verified on the DNA. TRBV12-2 is an annotated pseudogene. The CDR3 is 19 residues long. CDR3 residues: CASRLARLAGGPYYNEQFF. CDR3 bases: TGTGCAAGTCGCTTAGCCCGACTAGCGGGGGGCCCTTATTACAATGAGCAGTTCTTC.

This rearrangement joins TRBV7-2 to TRBJ1-1; D is unresolved. Trimming pared 1 base from V and 1 base from J, leaving 4 bases between. The CDR3 length is 13 residues. Germline V gene lookup returns CDR1 SGHTA and CDR2 FQGNSA. Here the CDR3 reads CASSLVWNTEAFF. The CDR3 region has the DNA TGTGCCAGCAGCTTAGTCTGGAACACTGAAGCTTTCTTT.

V gene TRBV2 combines with J gene TRBJ1-5; no clear D gene. The length of the CDR3 is 16 residues. Trimming took off 1 base at V and 4 bases at J, with 14 bases between the two ends. Germline V gene sequence: CDR1 SNHLY, CDR2 FYNNEI. In DNA form, the CDR3 reads TGTGCCAGCAGTGAAGGGGCTCGGGGAAGTAATCAGCCCCAGCATTTT. Encoded protein: CASSEGARGSNQPQHF.

The chain combines TRBV15 with TRBJ2-7; TRBD1 agrees at 7 bases. The CDR3 runs to 15 residues. J lost 4 bases, V lost 6 bases, and 12 bases had no gene match. Germline CDR1 LNHNV, CDR2 YYDKDF (reference sequence). CDR3 DNA: TGTGCCACCAGTTTTTTCCGGGACAGCTCTTACGAGCAGTACTTC. Translation gives CATSFFRDSSYEQYF.

The V and J genes are TRBV28 and TRBJ2-7; a weak D match, TRBD1 (5 bases). This CDR3 comprises 13 residues. Per the germline V gene, CDR1 is MDHEN and CDR2 is SYDVKM. V lost 3 bases and J 3 bases, leaving 9 bases between the germline ends. DNA for the CDR3: TGTGCCAGCAGTTTCGACAGCCTCTACGAGCAGTACTTC. Amino acid sequence: CASSFDSLYEQYF.

The rearrangement links TRBV6-1 to TRBJ1-1; TRBD1 matches at 9 bases. The CDR3 is made up of 16 amino acids. The V and J ends lost 4 bases and 1 base, in that order; junction bases with no gene match: 7. CDR1 and CDR2 from the germline V gene are MNHNS and SASEGT. The CDR3 sequence is CASSGYRGLTNTEAFF. The CDR3 DNA is TGTGCCAGCAGTGGCTACAGGGGGCTTACGAACACTGAAGCTTTCTTT.

V gene TRBV3-1 (or the pseudogene TRBV3-2) combines with J gene TRBJ1-3, with a weak D call TRBD1 (6 bases). Germline V gene sequence: CDR1 LGHDT, CDR2 YNNKEL (reference sequence). The CDR3 runs to 13 residues. The V and J ends lost 2 bases and 6 bases respectively, with 8 bases between them. The CDR3 DNA sequence: TGTGCCAGCAGCCAAATGGGGGCAAACACCATATATTTT. Translated, it gives CASSQMGANTIYF.

The gene calls are TRBV15 and TRBJ2-2, with D maybe TRBD1 (6 bases). Per the germline V gene, CDR1 is LNHNV and CDR2 is YYDKDF (reference sequence). The CDR3 is 15 residues long. V lost 7 bases to trimming and J lost 5 bases, with 17 bases between them. The CDR3 DNA is TGTGCCACCACCACACCGGGACATGAAACCGGGGAGCTGTTTTTT. Translation gives CATTTPGHETGELFF.

J is TRBJ1-1 and V is TRBV28, with 7 bases that match TRBD1. The germline V gene encodes CDR1 MDHEN and CDR2 SYDVKM. The CDR3 spans 12 residues. J lost 4 bases, V lost 4 bases, and 0 bases had no gene match. Written as DNA, the CDR3 is TGTGCCAGCAGTTCAGGGGGCACTGAAGCTTTCTTT. This translates into CASSSGGTEAFF. Full variable domain (rest looked up from reference TRBV28 and TRBJ1-1): DVKVTQSSRYLVKRTGEKVFLECVQDMDHENMFWYRQDPGLGLRLIYFSYDVKMKEKGDIPEGYSVSREKKERFSLILESASTNQTSMYLCASSSGGTEAFFGQGTRLTVV.

This sequence joins TRBV19 and TRBJ2-1; TRBD1 matches 10 bases. There are 17 residues in the CDR3. Trimming cost V 4 bases and J 0 bases; bases outside gene matches: 6. Germline CDR1 is LNHDA and CDR2 is SQIVND (reference sequence). CDR3 DNA: TGTGCCAGTAGTAAAAAGGGACAGGGGAGCTCCTACAATGAGCAGTTCTTC. This gives the protein CASSKKGQGSSYNEQFF.

The V gene is TRBV10-3, the J gene TRBJ2-1, with 9 bases identical to TRBD2. Germline V gene lookup returns CDR1 ENHRY and CDR2 SYGVKD. This CDR3 region has 15 residues. The trim removed 3 bases at V and 9 bases at J, leaving 9 bases unmatched. CDR3 amino acids: CAISERVAGDSEQFF. The CDR3 nucleotides read TGTGCCATCAGTGAAAGGGTAGCGGGAGACTCTGAGCAGTTCTTC.